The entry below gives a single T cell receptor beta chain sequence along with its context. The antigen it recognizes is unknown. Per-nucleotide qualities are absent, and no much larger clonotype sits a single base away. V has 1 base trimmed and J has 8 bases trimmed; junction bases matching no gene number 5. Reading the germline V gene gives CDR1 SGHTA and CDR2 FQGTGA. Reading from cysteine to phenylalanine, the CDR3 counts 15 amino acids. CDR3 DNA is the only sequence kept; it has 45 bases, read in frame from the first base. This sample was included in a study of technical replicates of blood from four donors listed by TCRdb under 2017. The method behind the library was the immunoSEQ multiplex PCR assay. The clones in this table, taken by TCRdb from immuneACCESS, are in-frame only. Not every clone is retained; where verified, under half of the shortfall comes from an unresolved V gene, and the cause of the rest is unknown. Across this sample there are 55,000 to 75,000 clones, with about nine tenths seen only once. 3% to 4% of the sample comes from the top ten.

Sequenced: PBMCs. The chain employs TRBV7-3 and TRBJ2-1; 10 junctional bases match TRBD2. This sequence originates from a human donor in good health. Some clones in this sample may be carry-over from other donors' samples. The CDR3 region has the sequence CASSLIGTSEDEQFF. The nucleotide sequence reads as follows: TGTGCCAGCAGCTTAATCGGGACTAGCGAGGATGAGCAGTTCTTC.